The clone carrying this TCR beta chain was seen at least ten times. Antigen unknown. The sample's time point: longitudinal time-point 3. PBMCs stored at -80 C, 2 million in total, were the source of the unsorted libraries. The CDR3 covers 15 residues. Germline-derived CDR1 and CDR2 are ENHRY and SYGVKD. The V gene lost 5 bases and the J gene lost 3 bases, with 17 bases spanning the gap. MiXCR was run by TCRdb on the 5' RACE reads, yielding one entry per CDR3 protein. Seen here are about 99,000 distinct CDR3 sequences, approximately 11% observed once, and the top ten hold approximately 3.1%. This specimen comes from a study of neurological immune-mediated disorders. Whole-study results and caveats: CDR3 amino acid sequences found in expanded clones were never shared across subjects, suggesting private repertoires in all groups.

The receptor's source is a female donor with HTLV-1-associated myelopathy (HAM/TSP). This chain links TRBV10-3 with TRBJ2-7; D unclear. The sample was PBMCs. CDR3 sequence reads: CAISSRARTFYEQYF. The CDR3 nucleotides read TGTGCCATCAGTTCCCGGGCCCGAACCTTCTACGAGCAGTACTTC.